This T cell receptor beta chain was captured by sequencing in a study of metastatic and nonmetastatic thyroid tumors (dated by TCRdb to 2018 to 2021). General notes on the study: Repertoires from peripheral blood and from tumor or nodule tissue samples of malignant and benign thyroid patients were compared. Overall study outcomes, separate from this receptor: In both blood and tumor samples, TCR beta diversity was reported to be significantly higher in malignant tumors than in benign nodules.

The germline ends are 6 bases apart after V is trimmed by 1 base and J by 2 bases. The CDR3 sequence holds 15 residues, the cysteine and phenylalanine included. Only CDR3 DNA remains: 45 bases, in frame from the first base. As encoded in the germline V gene (reference sequence), CDR1 is MNHEY while CDR2 is SMNVEV. The method was PCR. TCRdb lists the instrument as Illumina HiSeq 4000. High-throughput sequencing was used to profile the CDR3 region of the TCR beta-chain in every patient. Per the authors' processing: CDR3 differences across clinicopathological groups were used to build a classifier for discriminating distant-metastatic papillary thyroid cancer patients. The Shannon index was used to assess repertoire diversity, and the Morisita-Horn index was used to assess tumor-blood repertoire similarity. TCRdb took the public reads, trimmed them with fastp at Q25, ran MiXCR for clone calling and kept in-frame beta chains. The V and J calls reflect TCRdb's pipeline rather than the authors' work. This sample lists roughly 65,000 clones; approximately 15% were detected once. The leading ten clones occupy more than 6.5% of the sample.

In its sample, this clone was seen many times. The specificity of this receptor is unknown. Base qualities are not provided; no much larger clone lies one nucleotide away. None of the patients had been given any treatment before thyroid surgery. The study retrospectively analysed patient clinical samples collected from about 2012 to 2018 using T-cell receptor beta sequencing. Material for sequencing was blood. The V and J genes are TRBV27 and TRBJ2-6; confidence is insufficient to name the D gene. The source is a male donor with papillary thyroid cancer or a benign thyroid nodule (not recorded which). Some clones in this sample may be carry-over from other donors' samples. The nucleotide sequence is given as TGTGCCAGCAGTTTATACCCCCCTGGGGCCAACGTCCTGACTTTC. Translated, it gives CASSLYPPGANVLTF.